These 30 T cell receptor beta chains originate from one sample sequenced in a study of patients and donors after allogeneic stem cell transplantation. Via MiXCR, TCRdb re-called the RT-PCR reads, giving one row per CDR3 protein. The data show approximately 61,000 distinct CDR3 sequences, roughly 13% seen once. Sequenced input: blood, either unsorted or a sorted T cell fraction (not recorded which). Receptors originate from a human donor who was either an allogeneic HSCT recipient or a stem cell or donor lymphocyte infusion donor (not recorded which). It is not recorded whose cells these are; they may come from a transplant donor.

This clonotype was detected ten times or more. The chain recombines TRBV27 with TRBJ2-7, with 7 bases identical to TRBD2. J lost 4 bases, V lost 5 bases, and 5 bases had no gene match. CDR1 and CDR2 (germline): MNHEY, SMNVEV (reference sequence). The CDR3 length is 13 residues. CDR3 sequence (DNA): TGTGCCAGCAGTCCCGGGACTATATACGAGCAGTACTTC. It translates to CASSPGTIYEQYF.

This clonotype was picked up a small number of times. The CDR3, as DNA: TGTGCCAGCAGTTTCGGGCAGGGCGACAATGAGCAGTTCTTC. Amino acids: CASSFGQGDNEQFF. This chain uses TRBV12-3 or TRBV12-4 with TRBJ2-1; perhaps TRBD1 as D (5 bases). Trimming took 3 bases from V and 5 from J, leaving 11 bases between them. CDR3 length: 14 residues.

This clonotype came up a few times. The rearrangement uses TRBV12-3 or TRBV12-4 and TRBJ2-1; D may match TRBD1 or TRBD2 (5 bases each). V dropped 1 base and J dropped 7 bases, with 17 bases sitting between them. The CDR3 covers 16 residues. CDR3 amino acids: CASSLGFREMRNEQFF. CDR3 sequence (DNA): TGTGCCAGCAGTTTAGGGTTCAGGGAGATGAGGAATGAGCAGTTCTTC.

This sequence joins TRBV20-1 and TRBJ2-7; TRBD2 agrees at 9 bases. Germline V gene lookup returns CDR1 DFQATT and CDR2 SNEGSKA (reference sequence). The CDR3 consists of 14 residues. After removal of 3 bases from V and 4 bases from J, the junction contained 7 bases not matched to a gene. CDR3 sequence: CSASVLAGVYEQYF. CDR3 in DNA: TGCAGTGCTAGTGTTTTAGCGGGAGTTTACGAGCAGTACTTC.

The genes are TRBV18 and TRBJ2-3; D is uncertain. Germline loops: CDR1 KGHSH, CDR2 LQKENI. Trimming took off 2 bases at V and 4 bases at J, with 7 bases between the two ends. The CDR3 runs 13 residues. The CDR3 loop reads CASSPLISDTQYF. CDR3 nucleotide sequence: TGTGCCAGCTCACCATTAATATCAGATACGCAGTATTTT.

This clonotype has ten or more counts. The chain joins TRBV9 to TRBJ1-2, with D perhaps matching TRBD1 (6 bases). Per germline, CDR1 SGDLS and CDR2 YYNGEE. Trimming removed 3 bases from V and 8 bases from J, with 23 bases in between. The CDR3 is 16 residues long. DNA for the CDR3: TGTGCCAGCAGCGCAGCGCCGGACAGCTGGATCTACGGCTACACCTTC. It yields the protein CASSAAPDSWIYGYTF.

This chain links TRBV6-5 with TRBJ2-3; D gene uncertain. CDR1 MNHEY and CDR2 SVGAGI come from the germline V gene. The CDR3 totals 16 residues. V lost 0 bases and J lost 0, with 10 bases in between. The CDR3 region has the DNA TGTGCCAGCAGTTACTCGCAGGTACCTAGCACAGATACGCAGTATTTT. As protein: CASSYSQVPSTDTQYF.

Many counts were recorded for this clonotype. The J gene is TRBJ1-4, the V gene TRBV15; 8 bases line up with TRBD1. CDR1 is LNHNV, CDR2 YYDKDF, per germline (reference sequence). The CDR3 is made up of 17 amino acids. The V gene end was trimmed by 3 bases and the J gene end by 9 bases; junction bases not matched to a gene: 15. CDR3 residues: CATSSQRSGGAGQKLFF. DNA for the CDR3: TGTGCCACCAGCAGTCAGAGATCAGGGGGCGCGGGTCAAAAACTGTTTTTT. Full variable domain (rest looked up from reference TRBV15 and TRBJ1-4): DAMVIQNPRYQVTQFGKPVTLSCSQTLNHNVMYWYQQKSSQAPKLLFHYYDKDFNNEADTPDNFQSRRPNTSFCFLDIRSPGLGDTAMYLCATSSQRSGGAGQKLFFGSGTQLSVL.

This clonotype was seen a few times. CDR3 sequence (DNA): TGTGCCAGCAGCTTAAGTTTGAAGGGGCAGTTCTTC. This gives the protein CASSLSLKGQFF. The gene calls are TRBV11-1 and TRBJ2-1; D ambiguous. V lost 2 bases, J lost 12 bases, and 11 bases lay in between. Germline V gene lookup returns CDR1 SGHAT and CDR2 FQDESV (reference sequence). The CDR3 is 12 residues long.

This clonotype appeared a few times. The chain has TRBV20-1 and TRBJ2-2; the match to TRBD2 covers 12 bases. CDR1 DFQATT and CDR2 SNEGSKA come from the germline V gene (reference sequence). The CDR3 spans 16 residues. J was trimmed by 0 bases and V by 2 bases; bases with no gene match: 1. The chain's CDR3 is CSARRTSGANTGELFF. For the CDR3, the DNA is TGCAGTGCTAGACGGACTAGCGGGGCGAACACCGGGGAGCTGTTTTTT.

This chain uses TRBV5-1 with TRBJ2-3; a weak D match, TRBD2 (6 bases). The CDR3 spans 13 residues. The V end lost 2 bases, the J end lost 5 bases, and 9 bases lay between the germline ends. The germline gives CDR1 SGHRS, CDR2 YFSETQ. This CDR3 reads CASSFDSGDTQYF. The CDR3 DNA reads TGCGCCAGCAGCTTCGATAGCGGAGATACGCAGTATTTT. The variable domain in full, with the rest retrieved from reference TRBV5-1 and TRBJ2-3, is KAGVTQTPRYLIKTRGQQVTLSCSPISGHRSVSWYQQTPGQGLQFLFEYFSETQRNKGNFPGRFSGRQFSNSRSEMNVSTLELGDSALYLCASSFDSGDTQYFGPGTRLTVL.

This clonotype was observed a few times. V gene TRBV28 combines with J gene TRBJ2-5; D remains unclear. CDR3 length: 17 amino acids. The germline V gene has CDR1 MDHEN and CDR2 SYDVKM. V lost 2 bases to trimming and J lost 3 bases, with 19 bases between them. CDR3 loop: CASSLIELGLEEETQYF. The CDR3 coding sequence is TGTGCCAGCAGTTTAATTGAACTTGGGCTAGAGGAAGAGACCCAGTACTTC. Together with reference TRBV28 and TRBJ2-5, the CDR3 gives the full variable domain: DVKVTQSSRYLVKRTGEKVFLECVQDMDHENMFWYRQDPGLGLRLIYFSYDVKMKEKGDIPEGYSVSREKKERFSLILESASTNQTSMYLCASSLIELGLEEETQYFGPGTRLLVL.

This chain uses TRBV24-1 with TRBJ2-2; perhaps TRBD2 as D (6 bases). CDR3 length: 16 amino acids. Germline CDR1 reads KGHDR; CDR2 reads SFDVKD. Trimming shortened V by 2 bases and J by 3 bases, and 12 bases separated the two germline ends. The CDR3 nucleotides are TGTGCCACCAGTGATTACGGGGACTGGTACACCGGGGAGCTGTTTTTT. This encodes CATSDYGDWYTGELFF.

This clonotype was observed a handful of times. CDR3 nucleotides: TGTGCCAGCAGCCTAACGACAGGGGTGAACACTGAAGCTTTCTTT. Protein product: CASSLTTGVNTEAFF. The gene calls are TRBV11-2 and TRBJ1-1; 8 positions agree with TRBD1. Germline V gives CDR1 SGHAT, CDR2 FQNNGV. V lost 5 bases and J lost 0; bases outside the gene matches: 5. This CDR3 contains 15 residues.

This clonotype was detected many times. The chain couples TRBV18 to TRBJ1-5, with D perhaps matching TRBD1 (5 bases). CDR3 length: 14 amino acids. Germline CDR1 reads KGHSH; CDR2 reads LQKENI. The germline V and J ends were trimmed by 3 bases and 2 bases, with 8 bases remaining between them. Here the CDR3 reads CASSPDNGNQPQHF. The CDR3 bases are TGTGCCAGCTCACCGGACAATGGCAATCAGCCCCAGCATTTT.

This clonotype has only a few counts. The chain combines TRBV20-1 with TRBJ2-1; D remains unclear. Germline values: CDR1 DFQATT, CDR2 SNEGSKA (reference sequence). CDR3 length: 12 residues. The ends were cut back, 3 bases at V and 2 bases at J, with 5 bases in the middle. The CDR3 region has the DNA TGCAGTGCTAGCGGCCCCTACAATGAGCAGTTCTTC. Protein product: CSASGPYNEQFF.

This clonotype was seen a handful of times. The chain combines TRBV5-1 with TRBJ1-2; 9 nucleotides line up with TRBD1. V lost 4 bases to trimming and J lost 4 bases; unmatched junction nucleotides: 8. Germline CDR1 and CDR2: SGHRS and YFSETQ. The CDR3 contains 15 residues. The DNA of the CDR3 is TGCGCCAGCAGCATCGGGACAGGGAGCGGCTATGGCTACACCTTC. Protein product: CASSIGTGSGYGYTF.

This clonotype appeared many times. V is TRBV10-3 and J is TRBJ2-7; 9 nucleotides match TRBD2. CDR3 size: 15 residues. CDR1 is ENHRY, CDR2 SYGVKD, per germline. J lost 9 bases, V lost 3 bases, and 12 bases had no gene match. The CDR3 region has the DNA TGTGCCATCAGTGACAGCGGGAGGTATCTACGAGGGCAGTACTTC. Translated, it gives CAISDSGRYLRGQYF.

This rearrangement joins TRBV10-3 to TRBJ2-2; D is perhaps TRBD1 or TRBD2 (6 bases each). The CDR3 has 17 residues. Germline assignment: CDR1 ENHRY and CDR2 SYGVKD. V gave up 4 bases and J gave up 0 bases, with 15 bases separating them. CDR3 in amino acids: CAISAIDRGPNTGELFF. CDR3 DNA: TGTGCCATCAGTGCTATCGACCGGGGGCCGAACACCGGGGAGCTGTTTTTT.

This clonotype came up many times. The chain has TRBV6-2 or TRBV6-3 and TRBJ2-7, with D maybe TRBD2 (6 bases). The CDR3 length is 15 residues. Germline V gene data show CDR1 as MNHEY and CDR2 as SVGEGT. Trimming cost V 5 bases and J 2 bases, with 16 bases left between them. The CDR3 reads CASSRLRDLTYEQYF. The DNA for the CDR3 is TGTGCCAGCAGTAGACTCCGGGACTTGACCTACGAGCAGTACTTC.

This clonotype was detected only a few times. The DNA for the CDR3 is TGCAGCGTTGTTTCTGAGATTGAAGCTTTCTTT. Protein: CSVVSEIEAFF. This chain uses TRBV29-1 with TRBJ1-1; D gene unclear. Germline loops: CDR1 SQVTM, CDR2 ANQGSEA. The CDR3 totals 11 residues. The ends were cut back, 4 bases at V and 7 bases at J, with 10 bases in the middle. The entire variable domain, with the rest obtained from reference TRBV29-1 and TRBJ1-1, is as follows: SAVISQKPSRDICQRGTSLTIQCQVDSQVTMMFWYRQQPGQSLTLIATANQGSEATYESGFVIDKFPISRPNLTFSTLTVSNMSPEDSSIYLCSVVSEIEAFFGQGTRLTVV.

This clonotype was counted many times. The J gene is TRBJ2-1, the V gene TRBV24-1, with D possibly matching TRBD2 (6 bases). Between the trimmed V and J ends, which lost 3 bases and 7 bases, there was a span of 9 bases. This CDR3 comprises 13 residues. Germline assignment: CDR1 KGHDR and CDR2 SFDVKD. The CDR3 DNA is TGTGCCACCAGTGATAGGCTAGCGAATGAGCAGTTCTTC. It yields the protein CATSDRLANEQFF.

The chain joins TRBV7-8 to TRBJ2-5; possibly TRBD2 for D (5 bases). V shed 5 bases and J shed 4 bases, with 14 bases lying between them. CDR1 and CDR2 (germline): SGHVS, FQNEAQ. This CDR3 contains 14 residues. CDR3 sequence: CASSPQDGVETQYF. In nucleotides, the CDR3 is TGTGCCAGCAGCCCCCAGGACGGGGTAGAGACCCAGTACTTC.

Here the CDR3 reads CATSDLPGELFF. The CDR3 DNA sequence: TGTGCCACCAGTGATTTGCCCGGGGAGCTGTTTTTT. This chain joins TRBV24-1 and TRBJ2-2; D not certain. The ends were cut back, 0 bases at V and 6 bases at J, with 1 base in the middle. Germline CDR1 and CDR2: KGHDR and SFDVKD. The CDR3 is 12 amino acids.

This clonotype appeared many times. The chain links TRBV25-1 to TRBJ2-4, with TRBD2 matching 7 bases. This CDR3 is built from 14 residues. The V gene's germline CDR1 is MGHDK and CDR2 SYGVNS. V shed 1 base, J shed 8 bases, and the junction held 5 bases outside the gene matches. For the CDR3, the DNA is TGTGCCAGCAGTGAATTGGCGGGAGCGGACATTCAGTACTTC. Amino acid sequence: CASSELAGADIQYF.

This clonotype was seen at least ten times. This chain uses TRBV5-1 with TRBJ2-1, with 15 bases lining up with TRBD2. The CDR3 is 16 residues long. V shed 4 bases and J 8 bases; nucleotides not matched to a gene: 7. Germline V gives CDR1 SGHRS, CDR2 YFSETQ. CDR3 DNA sequence: TGCGCCAGCAGCCCCCGGACTAGCGGGAGGGCCGATGAGCAGTTCTTC. Translation gives CASSPRTSGRADEQFF.

In this sample, this clonotype turned up a few times. The CDR3 DNA reads as TGTGCCAGCAGCGTAAGGGGCGGCCCTACCTACAATGAGCAGTTCTTC. It translates to CASSVRGGPTYNEQFF. The chain links TRBV9 to TRBJ2-1; TRBD1 is a possible D gene (5 bases). The germline gives CDR1 SGDLS, CDR2 YYNGEE. The germline V and J ends were trimmed by 1 base and 2 bases, with 13 bases remaining between them. There are 16 residues in the CDR3. Looking up the rest from reference TRBV9 and TRBJ2-1 gives the full variable domain: DSGVTQTPKHLITATGQRVTLRCSPRSGDLSVYWYQQSLDQGLQFLIQYYNGEERAKGNILERFSAQQFPDLHSELNLSSLELGDSALYFCASSVRGGPTYNEQFFGPGTRLTVL.

A few counts support this clonotype. The V and J genes are TRBV29-1 and TRBJ2-7; D is unresolved. Germline loops: CDR1 SQVTM, CDR2 ANQGSEA. This CDR3 is built from 15 residues. The ends were cut back, 0 bases at V and 1 base at J, with 13 bases in the middle. The CDR3 DNA is TGCAGCGTTGAAGACAGAGGCGGTGGGTCCTACGAGCAGTACTTC. Residues: CSVEDRGGGSYEQYF.

This clonotype was observed a handful of times. The J gene is TRBJ2-3, the V gene TRBV9; D might be TRBD1 or TRBD2, each matching 5 bases. Germline-derived CDR1 and CDR2 are SGDLS and YYNGEE. The CDR3 spans 14 residues. Trimming removed 3 bases from V and 2 bases from J, with 10 bases in between. The CDR3 bases are TGTGCCAGCAGCGCCCCAGGGACCACAGATACGCAGTATTTT. It specifies CASSAPGTTDTQYF.

This clonotype occurred a few times. V and J are TRBV7-2 and TRBJ2-2; D might be TRBD2 (6 bases). Germline assignment: CDR1 SGHTA and CDR2 FQGNSA. The CDR3 is 18 amino acids. Trimming left V 5 bases short and J 3 bases short, with 22 bases between. CDR3: CASSLEVGRRRDTGELFF. The CDR3, as DNA: TGTGCCAGCAGCCTCGAAGTGGGGAGGCGCAGGGACACCGGGGAGCTGTTTTTT.